This TCR beta chain originates from a study of T cell clonality in common variable immunodeficiency (dated by TCRdb to between 2014 and 2016). Results the study describes overall, beyond this receptor: TCRbeta clonality was higher in CVID subjects than in healthy controls (t-test p = 0.018), and the increase was most characteristic of about a third of subjects. Even though DNA input was the same, control samples had an average of about 90,000 unique sequences each, compared with some 32,000 in CVID samples. CVID TCRbeta sequences reportedly showed fewer deletions and N-nucleotide insertions and lacked highly modified clones with 13 or more V deletions. Correlations of repertoire features with clinical complications were constrained by heterogeneity among patients within the CVID cohort. It was noted by the authors that sequencing of the repertoires of T cell subpopulations would be needed to clarify the cause of the increased clonality in CVID. Fewer TCRbeta clones were shared among CVID subjects than among healthy controls (p < 0.0001).

CDR1 SGHVS and CDR2 FNYEAQ were looked up in the germline V gene. Trimmed from V: 3 bases; trimmed from J: 0 bases; junction bases lacking a gene match: 2. The CDR3 runs 15 amino acids, cysteine and phenylalanine included. The 36 bases shown cover part of the CDR3, and their frame starts at base 1. This clone was detected a few times. Its antigen is currently not known. The read is 3 residues too short to cover the CDR3 end, so that end is filled in from the germline J gene. For sequencing, equivalent amounts of genomic DNA were input from CVID and control samples. For every sample, a 60 bp segment covering the rearranged TCRbeta CDR3 region was amplified and then sequenced. The immunoSEQ assay, a bias-corrected multiplex PCR combined with high-throughput sequencing, was used to amplify TCRbeta. Turning to the authors' computational methods: Every unique nucleotide sequence counted as a clone and was annotated with V, D and J genes, copy number and frequency. Sequences were labeled productive if in frame, and non-productive if out of frame or containing stop codons. As previously described, Shannon's entropy was used to calculate clonality. The predicted amino acid sequences of productive clones were used to derive mean CDR3 Kyte-Doolittle hydropathy. The R hclust function was used to hierarchically cluster scaled V gene usage with Manhattan distance and complete linkage. Sharing of clones by CDR3 amino acid sequence was evaluated by resampling 12 repertoires per group over 100 rounds. The repertoires were screened for around 70 published EBV-specific TCRbeta sequences and around 240 published CMV-specific TCRbeta sequences. After a couple of CVID samples that produced fewer than 10,000 sequences were dropped from the analysis, 42 CVID repertoires remained. The source is immuneACCESS, and TCRdb retained only in-frame sequences with V and J called. Part of the clones is not carried over; for the studies checked, unresolved V genes explain less than half of this, and the remainder is unexplained. V and J calls and clone size are copied from that table; D and trimming were computed from the DNA. There are about 28,000 clones in this sample, and none of them is a singleton. The top ten clonotypes cover approximately 3% of the sample.

Standard criteria were used to diagnose CVID, namely serum IgG, IgA and/or IgM reduced below the normal range together with specific antibody deficiency. A total of roughly 45 subjects (approximately 15 female and around 29 male; age range roughly 9 to 70 years, mean age 40) were included in the CVID group. Most CVID patients and most healthy controls were of Caucasian heritage. Replacement immunoglobulin therapy had been administered to all CVID subjects for at least one year at the time of study participation. At blood collection, none of the CVID subjects was ill or on immunomodulatory or immunosuppressive medication. From each donor, about 5 to 8.5 ml of heparinized peripheral whole blood was collected. Genomic DNA from adults with common variable immune deficiency (CVID) and from healthy adult controls was the source for sequencing TCRbeta CDR3 repertoires. Diluted blood was density-centrifuged over Hypaque 1077 or Ficoll-Paque to isolate peripheral blood mononuclear cells. Genomic DNA was obtained from unsorted mononuclear cells using either Qiagen column purification or a centrifugation-based method.

The sample comprised peripheral blood mononuclear cells. The chain couples TRBV7-6 to TRBJ2-5, with 9 central nucleotides matching TRBD2. The TCR sequence derives from a human donor with common variable immunodeficiency. The sequenced part of the CDR3 DNA is TGTGCCAGCAGCTTCCTAGCGGGGAACCAAGAGACC. This gives the protein CASSFLAGNQET. The entire CDR3 sequence reads CASSFLAGNQETQYF.